These 24 T cell receptor beta chains share one sample of origin, sequenced in a study of blood T cell repertoires in COVID-19. Assay: immunoSEQ multiplex PCR; the TCRdb copy retains only in-frame clones and omits some. The sample lists around 56,000 clones, around four fifths occurring once. The sample was peripheral blood. The receptors here all came from a woman in her forties or fifties with active or convalescent COVID-19.

V is TRBV6-6 and J is TRBJ2-3; 9 nucleotides line up with TRBD2. Per germline, CDR1 MNHNY and CDR2 SVGAGI (reference sequence). This CDR3 has 16 residues. J was trimmed by 0 bases and V by 0 bases; bases with no gene match: 1. The CDR3 region has the DNA TGTGCCAGCAGTTACTCGACTAGCGGTAGCACAGATACGCAGTATTTT. The encoded protein is CASSYSTSGSTDTQYF.

This sequence joins TRBV19 and TRBJ2-1; 9 positions match TRBD2. Trimming took 3 bases from V and 7 from J; bases not matched to a gene: 7. This CDR3 is built from 15 residues. The germline V gene encodes CDR1 LNHDA and CDR2 SQIVND (reference sequence). The CDR3 DNA sequence: TGTGCCAGTAGTATGACTAGCGGATATTTTAATGAGCAGTTCTTC. This encodes CASSMTSGYFNEQFF.

The V gene is TRBV12-3 or TRBV12-4, the J gene TRBJ2-1, with D unresolved. This CDR3 has 11 amino acids. V gave up 6 bases and J gave up 7 bases, with 7 bases separating them. The CDR3, as DNA: TGTGCCAGCAGCCCCCGGAATGAGCAGTTCTTC. Translated: CASSPRNEQFF.

CDR3 residues: CATSRARGQGSYEQYF. The CDR3, as DNA: TGTGCCACCAGCAGAGCTCGGGGACAGGGGAGCTACGAGCAGTACTTC. The J gene is TRBJ2-7, the V gene TRBV15, with 10 nucleotides matching TRBD1. The germline gives CDR1 LNHNV, CDR2 YYDKDF (reference sequence). Trimming at V came to 1 base and at J to 3 bases, leaving 6 bases not matched to a gene. The CDR3 contains 16 residues.

A single count supports this clone. This rearrangement joins TRBV3-1 (or the pseudogene TRBV3-2) to TRBJ2-3; D is ambiguous. The germline gives CDR1 LGHDT, CDR2 YNNKEL (reference sequence). This CDR3 is 16 amino acids long. The ends were cut back, 2 bases at V and 1 base at J, with 13 bases in the middle. CDR3 DNA: TGTGCCAGCAGCCAAAGAGCGACCTCGGGCACAGATACGCAGTATTTT. Translation gives CASSQRATSGTDTQYF.

The chain uses TRBV14 and TRBJ2-7, with D possibly being TRBD2 (5 bases). The CDR3 consists of 13 residues. Trimming shortened V by 1 base and J by 6 bases, and 10 bases separated the two germline ends. Germline V gene data show CDR1 as SGHDN and CDR2 as FVKESK. CDR3 sequence (DNA): TGTGCCAGCAGCCAAGTTGGCGGGCGCGAGCAGTACTTC. Translation: CASSQVGGREQYF.

This chain joins TRBV6-5 and TRBJ2-7; TRBD2 matches at 7 bases. The V and J ends lost 0 bases and 2 bases, in that order; junction bases with no gene match: 4. CDR3 size: 15 residues. Germline loops: CDR1 MNHEY, CDR2 SVGAGI. Here the CDR3 reads CASSYSGGTPYEQYF. DNA for the CDR3: TGTGCCAGCAGTTACTCGGGGGGGACCCCCTACGAGCAGTACTTC.

The chain recombines TRBV25-1 with TRBJ2-3; 9 nucleotides agree with TRBD2. Germline V gene sequence: CDR1 MGHDK, CDR2 SYGVNS. The CDR3 contains 17 residues. J was trimmed by 3 bases and V by 2 bases; bases with no gene match: 9. CDR3 nucleotides: TGTGCCAGCAGTGAAGGTTGGCGGGAGGGCACGACAGATACGCAGTATTTT. This codes for CASSEGWREGTTDTQYF.

A single count supports this clone. The CDR3 DNA sequence: TGTGCCAGCTCAAGTGGGCAGGATTCACCCCTCCACTTT. Amino acid sequence: CASSSGQDSPLHF. The V call is TRBV18, the J call TRBJ1-6; D is unclear. V dropped 5 bases and J dropped 8 bases, with 10 bases sitting between them. Germline CDR1 and CDR2: KGHSH and LQKENI. The CDR3 sequence is 13 residues long.

The gene calls are TRBV5-1 and TRBJ1-1; 8 positions match TRBD1. The CDR3 spans 14 residues. Per the germline V gene, CDR1 is SGHRS and CDR2 is YFSETQ. After removal of 9 bases from V and 2 bases from J, the junction contained 9 bases not matched to a gene. The CDR3 sequence is CATIIGQGNTEAFF. CDR3 DNA sequence: TGCGCCACCATCATCGGACAGGGCAACACTGAAGCTTTCTTT. Variable domain in full (rest from reference TRBV5-1 and TRBJ1-1): KAGVTQTPRYLIKTRGQQVTLSCSPISGHRSVSWYQQTPGQGLQFLFEYFSETQRNKGNFPGRFSGRQFSNSRSEMNVSTLELGDSALYLCATIIGQGNTEAFFGQGTRLTVV.

This chain links TRBV3-1 (or the pseudogene TRBV3-2) with TRBJ1-6, with D perhaps TRBD1 (5 bases). The CDR3 consists of 15 residues. The germline CDR1 and CDR2 sequences are LGHDT and YNNKEL (reference sequence). V shed 1 base and J shed 5 bases, with 9 bases lying between them. DNA for the CDR3: TGTGCCAGCAGCCAAGGGGGGGGAAATAATTCACCCCTCCACTTT. Translated, it gives CASSQGGGNNSPLHF.

In DNA, the CDR3 is TGTGCCACACAGGGTAGCAATCAGCCCCAGCATTTT. Amino acid sequence: CATQGSNQPQHF. The J gene is TRBJ1-5, the V gene TRBV24-1; tentative D call: TRBD1 (6 bases). This CDR3 comprises 12 residues. The germline CDR1 and CDR2 sequences are KGHDR and SFDVKD. Trimming left V 10 bases short and J 0 bases short, with 6 bases between.

This rearrangement joins TRBV12-3 or TRBV12-4 to TRBJ1-6, with D hard to call. Trimming pared 6 bases from V and 8 bases from J, leaving 8 bases between. The CDR3 covers 12 residues. The CDR3 protein is CASRGEDSPLHF. The CDR3 DNA sequence: TGTGCCAGCAGAGGCGAGGATTCACCCCTCCACTTT.

The rearrangement uses TRBV11-2 and TRBJ1-2; 9 bases are shared with TRBD1. The V segment lost 5 bases and the J segment 5 bases; nucleotides outside the gene matches: 9. The CDR3 runs 15 residues. From germline, CDR1 is SGHAT and CDR2 FQNNGV. DNA of the CDR3: TGTGCCAGCAGCGGGGGGACAGGGATCGGTTATGGCTACACCTTC. Residues: CASSGGTGIGYGYTF.

J is TRBJ2-2 and V is TRBV2, with 10 bases lining up with TRBD1. V shed 6 bases, J shed 6 bases, and the junction held 1 base outside the gene matches. The CDR3 spans 13 residues. Looked up from germline, CDR1 is SNHLY and CDR2 is FYNNEI. The CDR3 loop is CASRGQGAGELFF. CDR3 sequence (DNA): TGTGCCAGCAGAGGACAGGGGGCCGGGGAGCTGTTTTTT.

This chain links TRBV11-2 with TRBJ2-4; D is uncertain. This CDR3 region has 15 residues. V was clipped by 2 bases and J by 3 bases, with 11 bases between them. Germline V gene data show CDR1 as SGHAT and CDR2 as FQNNGV. CDR3 loop: CASSLSTSLKNIQYF. In DNA form, the CDR3 reads TGTGCCAGCAGCTTATCGACATCACTCAAAAACATTCAGTACTTC.

This clone was detected only once. Written as DNA, the CDR3 is TGCGCCAGCAGCCAAATCCCGTCGTGGCGGGCATATAATTCACCCCTCCACTTT. Amino acids: CASSQIPSWRAYNSPLHF. The chain joins TRBV4-1 to TRBJ1-6; no clear D. The CDR3 covers 18 residues. Germline CDR1 is MGHRA and CDR2 is YSYEKL. Between the trimmed V and J ends, which lost 2 bases and 4 bases, there was a span of 18 bases.

V gene TRBV5-1 combines with J gene TRBJ2-1; TRBD2 aligns across 9 bases. CDR1 SGHRS and CDR2 YFSETQ come from the germline V gene. V lost 4 bases to trimming and J lost 7 bases; unmatched junction nucleotides: 12. The CDR3 totals 16 residues. CDR3 DNA: TGCGCCAGCAGCCCGGGCGGGAGGGCCGTCTGGAATGAGCAGTTCTTC. Translation: CASSPGGRAVWNEQFF.

The chain couples TRBV2 to TRBJ2-2; perhaps TRBD1 as D (6 bases). The ends were cut back, 7 bases at V and 2 bases at J, with 11 bases in the middle. Per the germline V gene, CDR1 is SNHLY and CDR2 is FYNNEI. The CDR3 loop spans 14 amino acids. The CDR3 reads CASTSRGNTGELFF. The CDR3 bases are TGTGCCAGCACCTCCAGGGGAAACACCGGGGAGCTGTTTTTT.

The rearrangement joins TRBV6-6 to TRBJ2-3; TRBD1 aligns across 7 bases. Losses at the gene ends were 6 bases for V and 7 bases for J; bases not matched to a gene: 7. The CDR3 is made up of 13 amino acids. Germline CDR1 is MNHNY and CDR2 is SVGAGI (reference sequence). The CDR3 sequence: CASRDRQGNTQYF. Here the CDR3 DNA reads TGTGCCAGCAGGGACCGACAGGGAAATACGCAGTATTTT.

The table lists this clone with a count of one. This chain uses TRBV2 with TRBJ2-5; 9 positions agree with TRBD2. Germline CDR1 reads SNHLY; CDR2 reads FYNNEI. V dropped 0 bases and J dropped 6; count of bases not matched to a gene: 5. The CDR3 totals 15 residues. The CDR3: CASSEAGLAYQTQYF. CDR3 DNA: TGTGCCAGCAGTGAAGCCGGACTAGCGTATCAGACCCAGTACTTC. Variable domain in full (rest from reference TRBV2 and TRBJ2-5): EPEVTQTPSHQVTQMGQEVILRCVPISNHLYFYWYRQILGQKVEFLVSFYNNEISEKSEIFDDQFSVERPDGSNFTLKIRSTKLEDSAMYFCASSEAGLAYQTQYFGPGTRLLVL.

In its sample, this clone was seen a few times. V gene TRBV29-1 combines with J gene TRBJ1-1; D gene unclear. Trimming removed 6 bases from V and 4 bases from J, with 15 bases in between. The CDR3 is 13 residues long. Germline V gives CDR1 SQVTM, CDR2 ANQGSEA. The CDR3 sequence: CSVQHTRSTEAFF. The DNA for the CDR3 is TGCAGCGTCCAACATACACGCTCCACTGAAGCTTTCTTT. The full variable domain, completed using reference TRBV29-1 and TRBJ1-1, is SAVISQKPSRDICQRGTSLTIQCQVDSQVTMMFWYRQQPGQSLTLIATANQGSEATYESGFVIDKFPISRPNLTFSTLTVSNMSPEDSSIYLCSVQHTRSTEAFFGQGTRLTVV.

The V gene is TRBV19, the J gene TRBJ2-6; 7 bases are a match to TRBD1. The CDR3 is 17 residues long. Unmatched junction bases numbered 9, after V lost 7 bases and J lost 0 bases. Germline values: CDR1 LNHDA, CDR2 SQIVND (reference sequence). CDR3 region: CASTIRTGPSGANVLTF. DNA for the CDR3: TGTGCCAGTACCATTCGGACAGGCCCCTCTGGGGCCAACGTCCTGACTTTC.

This clone occurred a few times. The rearrangement joins TRBV5-1 to TRBJ1-6; maybe TRBD1 (5 bases). Germline CDR1 and CDR2: SGHRS and YFSETQ. Trimming pared 4 bases from V and 5 bases from J, leaving 10 bases between. This CDR3 has 14 residues. CDR3 region: CASSVGGDNSPLHF. The CDR3 nucleotides are TGCGCCAGCAGCGTGGGGGGAGATAATTCACCCCTCCACTTT.